This note documents a single T cell receptor (beta chain) sequence. Its antigen is unknown. Molecular barcoding with unique molecular identifiers was used for the TCRbeta library. TCRdb used MiXCR to reprocess the PCR reads, holding one entry per CDR3 protein. The table includes approximately 1,000,000 distinct CDR3 sequences, about 29% detected once. The entry originates in a study of T-cell reconstitution after alpha-beta-depleted transplantation in children. Whole-study results and caveats: Some patients' high day-60 TCRbeta diversity was traced to surviving recipient T cells and thymic progenitors.

The receptor was isolated from a boy in the first two years of life who had a stem cell transplant for SCID, so the T cells may come from the graft donor. This specimen consisted of PBMCs, mostly from graft donor cells, obtained 360 days after TCRalphabeta/CD19-depleted stem cell transplant.

CDR3 amino acids: CASSSSPLGYGYTF. In DNA, the CDR3 is TGTGCCAGCAGTTCCTCTCCCCTCGGCTATGGCTACACCTTC. The genes are TRBV12-3 or TRBV12-4 and TRBJ1-2; D remains unclear. With 4 bases removed from V and 4 bases from J, the gap between germline ends came to 13 bases. The CDR3 is 14 residues long.